What follows is one TCR beta chain and its context. From germline, CDR1 is LNHNV and CDR2 YYDKDF (reference sequence). CDR3 length: 14 amino acids. With 3 bases clipped from V and 1 base from J, the junction kept 2 bases outside the gene matches. These data belong to a study of blood T cell repertoires in COVID-19. Study as a whole: Spain, Italy and the United States supplied samples that represented acute and convalescent COVID-19. In each case, the material was cDNA or gDNA derived from T cells, B-cell-depleted T cells, or PBMCs.

Authors' data handling: Estimation of nucleated cell counts was performed using reference gene primer amplification. Some clones are missing from TCRdb's copy, which holds only in-frame ones; the method was immunoSEQ multiplex PCR. Clone size and V and J calls were adopted from that table, with D and trimming inferred from the DNA. Here the sample spans approximately 150,000 clones, 84% being singletons. Input material: peripheral blood. The TCR was taken from a woman in her 50s in a cohort sampled during active or convalescent COVID-19. The gene calls are TRBV15 and TRBJ1-1; TRBD1 agrees at 7 bases. The chain's CDR3 is CATSRGQPNTEAFF. For the CDR3, the DNA is TGTGCCACCAGCAGGGGACAGCCGAACACTGAAGCTTTCTTT.